The entry that follows covers one T cell receptor (beta chain) sequence. The sample originates from a study of response to subunit inactivated influenza vaccine. TCRdb called the RT-PCR reads again in MiXCR, with one record for every CDR3 protein. Among around 520,000 distinct CDR3 sequences, less than 30% were seen once, and the ten largest hold under 2.5%. The germline V gene has CDR1 SQVTM and CDR2 ANQGSEA. The CDR3 length is 15 residues. The J segment lost 4 bases and the V segment lost 5 bases, leaving 9 bases of the junction unmatched. The chain couples TRBV29-1 to TRBJ2-5, with 11 bases fitting TRBD1. The receptor comes from a man aged 45-65 years who received an inactivated influenza vaccine. The specimen was CD4+ T cells sorted from PBMCs, collected approximately 5 days after vaccination. Written as DNA, the CDR3 is TGCAGCGTTCAACCGGGACAGGGGGAGGCAGAGACCCAGTACTTC. Amino acid sequence: CSVQPGQGEAETQYF.